These T cell receptor beta chains were read from a single sample in a study of cytomegalovirus exposure and HLA in healthy donors. TCRdb keeps only in-frame clones here, not all; method: immunoSEQ multiplex PCR. Of 95,000 to 150,000 clones in the sample, more than 75% were seen once. The sequencing sample was made of PBMCs. These receptors all come from a woman aged 30 to 39 in good health and CMV-seronegative. Each CDR3 is given without its conserved first and last residue. D genes are given only for firm matches. A clone size is listed for some rows: how often the clone was seen (once, few, many), or a class if it is expanded.

CDR3,J,D,size,V
ASGASPSTDTQY,TRBJ2-3,-,-,TRBV6-1
ASSLYLAGASTDTQY,TRBJ2-3,TRBD2,-,TRBV5-6
ASSQDQGTSGGNTQY,TRBJ2-3,TRBD2,-,TRBV4-1
ASSLEGQGITEAF,TRBJ1-1,TRBD1,-,TRBV5-1
ASSTELQGTDGYT,TRBJ1-2,TRBD1,-,TRBV5-4
ASSPGSGGYTDTQY,TRBJ2-3,TRBD2,-,TRBV4-1
ASAQGPGLETQY,TRBJ2-5,-,-,TRBV4-1
AWKRTSGYT,TRBJ1-2,-,-,TRBV30
ASSPNQGALPISPLH,TRBJ1-6,TRBD1,-,TRBV7-8
ASRNSGELF,TRBJ2-2,-,-,TRBV6-6
ASSLGEVDTQY,TRBJ2-3,-,-,TRBV11-3
ASSPGGSTGELF,TRBJ2-2,TRBD1,-,TRBV7-6
AWSRGGYGYT,TRBJ1-2,-,-,TRBV30
ASSPPFSGGVLNEQF,TRBJ2-1,TRBD2,-,TRBV18
ASTPLGGGSSYNEQF,TRBJ2-1,-,few,TRBV5-1
ASSLPGGIYEQY,TRBJ2-7,TRBD2,-,TRBV7-9
ASGWDGNYGYT,TRBJ1-2,-,-,TRBV7-8
ASRASTGELF,TRBJ2-2,-,-,TRBV2
ASSLSGGIYEQY,TRBJ2-7,TRBD2,-,TRBV6-5
ASSSSFGGNEKLF,TRBJ1-4,-,once,TRBV11-3
AWSEAGTGNYGYT,TRBJ1-2,TRBD1,-,TRBV30
ASSTLAGGDTDTQY,TRBJ2-3,TRBD2,-,TRBV5-1
ASSVGQGRQETQY,TRBJ2-5,TRBD1,-,TRBV7-8
ASSLGADNYGYT,TRBJ1-2,-,-,TRBV5-8
ASSRGLAGGTNTGELF,TRBJ2-2,TRBD2,few,TRBV4-3
ASSSDRGNSPLH,TRBJ1-6,TRBD1,-,TRBV18
ASSLAGSPTDTQY,TRBJ2-3,TRBD2,-,TRBV6-1
ASSPVAGSLDTQY,TRBJ2-3,-,-,TRBV7-8
ASSTRAGSTDTQY,TRBJ2-3,-,-,TRBV6-5
ASSRYQRDHEQY,TRBJ2-7,TRBD2,few,TRBV19
ASSLGGWSEQY,TRBJ2-7,-,-,TRBV7-2
ASSLRLREQY,TRBJ2-7,-,-,TRBV28
ASGLSSAAGEKLF,TRBJ1-4,-,once,TRBV12-5
ASGPDTSNQPQH,TRBJ1-5,-,-,TRBV7-9
ASSLLAGGSTDTQY,TRBJ2-3,TRBD2,-,TRBV5-1
ASSEPGTGELF,TRBJ2-2,-,-,TRBV10-1
ASRRTGGLDYEQY,TRBJ2-7,TRBD1,-,TRBV19
ASSEEGADGNTIY,TRBJ1-3,TRBD1,-,TRBV2
ASSPSGGGTYNEQF,TRBJ2-1,-,-,TRBV18
ASSQDWARQFPYEQY,TRBJ2-7,-,-,TRBV14
ASSLRPTSRGGTDTQY,TRBJ2-3,TRBD2,-,TRBV11-3
AWNSGNSGNTIY,TRBJ1-3,-,-,TRBV30
ASLRWAREYGYT,TRBJ1-2,-,-,TRBV5-6
ASSPSYAGTGNSRGNQPQH,TRBJ1-5,TRBD1,-,TRBV2
ASSKRQGANTEAF,TRBJ1-1,TRBD1,-,TRBV7-3
ASSYSPGNYGYT,TRBJ1-2,-,-,TRBV6-5
ASSGQGPNEQY,TRBJ2-7,TRBD1,-,TRBV27
AYNWGPGEQF,TRBJ2-1,-,-,TRBV30
ASSPMTGMNTEAF,TRBJ1-1,TRBD1,few,TRBV27
ASMAGGNYGYT,TRBJ1-2,TRBD1,-,TRBV19
ASSLGSGTGGYGYT,TRBJ1-2,TRBD1,-,TRBV7-6
AWRFLNYGYT,TRBJ1-2,-,few,TRBV30
AIGTGGADNYGYT,TRBJ1-2,TRBD1,-,TRBV10-3
SARVVGELF,TRBJ2-2,-,-,TRBV20-1